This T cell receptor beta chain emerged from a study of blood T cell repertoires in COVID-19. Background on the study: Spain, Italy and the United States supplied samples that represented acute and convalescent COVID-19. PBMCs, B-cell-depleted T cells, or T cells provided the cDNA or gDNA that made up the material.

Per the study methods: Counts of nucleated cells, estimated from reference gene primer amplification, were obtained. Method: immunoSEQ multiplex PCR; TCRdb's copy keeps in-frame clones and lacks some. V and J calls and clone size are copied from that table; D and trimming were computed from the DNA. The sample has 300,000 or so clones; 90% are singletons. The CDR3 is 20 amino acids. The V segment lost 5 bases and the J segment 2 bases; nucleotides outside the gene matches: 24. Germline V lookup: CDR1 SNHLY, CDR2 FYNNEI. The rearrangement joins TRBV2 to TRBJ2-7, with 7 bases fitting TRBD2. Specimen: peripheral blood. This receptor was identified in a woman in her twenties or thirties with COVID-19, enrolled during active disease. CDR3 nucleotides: TGTGCCAGCAGTACCCCTGGGGCAGGGTTCATAGCGGGTTCAGCCTACGAGCAGTACTTC. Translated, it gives CASSTPGAGFIAGSAYEQYF. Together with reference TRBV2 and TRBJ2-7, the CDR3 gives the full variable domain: EPEVTQTPSHQVTQMGQEVILRCVPISNHLYFYWYRQILGQKVEFLVSFYNNEISEKSEIFDDQFSVERPDGSNFTLKIRSTKLEDSAMYFCASSTPGAGFIAGSAYEQYFGPGTRLTVT.